The clone carrying this TCR beta chain was observed many times. In TCRdb, the RT-PCR reads were re-called with MiXCR into one record per CDR3 protein. The sample shows about 680,000 distinct CDR3 sequences, around 14% of them seen only once. CDR3 length: 13 amino acids. Trimming removed 6 bases at V and 2 bases at J, with 8 bases between. CDR1 is MNHEY, CDR2 SVGEGT, per germline. The rearrangement uses TRBV6-2 or TRBV6-3 and TRBJ1-5, with D perhaps matching TRBD1 (6 bases). Sequenced: memory CD4+ T cells from blood. The clonotype was recovered from a female donor in good health, serving as a healthy control. CDR3 in amino acids: CASSWTGNQPQHF. DNA for the CDR3: TGTGCCAGCAGCTGGACAGGCAATCAGCCCCAGCATTTT.